This section outlines one TCR beta chain sequence together with its context. The entry originates in a study of blood T cell repertoires in COVID-19. Germline assignment: CDR1 SGHRS and CDR2 YFSETQ. The CDR3 is made up of 14 amino acids. The J segment lost 6 bases and the V segment lost 2 bases, leaving 2 bases of the junction unmatched. TCRdb keeps only in-frame clones here, not all; method: immunoSEQ multiplex PCR. The data contain under 200,000 clones, around 75% of them singletons. The sequenced material came from peripheral blood. The chain combines TRBV5-1 with TRBJ1-4, with TRBD1 identical over 9 bases. This TCR was recovered from a woman aged 40 to 49 with COVID-19, enrolled during active disease. CDR3 loop: CASSLDRGYEKLFF. The CDR3 DNA is TGCGCCAGCAGCTTAGACAGGGGGTATGAAAAACTGTTTTTT.